This T cell receptor beta chain was profiled in a study of shared clonotypes between healthy human individuals (dated by TCRdb to 2018 to 2020). Looking at the study overall: The cohort comprised a couple of women and three men aged 18 to 49 years. For each donor, CD4 naive and CD4 memory were each given three plates, CD8 naive was given two plates, and CD8 memory was given one plate. The study deeply sequenced blood TCR repertoires of about 5 healthy adults to estimate repertoire size and the extent of clonotype sharing between individuals. Leukapheresis yielded between about 0.85 and 10 billion PBMCs per donor. Libraries were prepared and TCR repertoires were sequenced by different laboratories using diverse techniques, in order to increase sequencing depth and limit assay-specific biases. Paper-wide results and their limitations: Incomplete sequencing was indicated by rarefaction of sorted-subset datasets, despite the large sequencing depth. Pairwise subsampling led to the expectation that sequencing depth would affect the degree of clonotype sharing among donors. Approximately 5% of naive CD4, 3.5% of naive CD8, about 2.1% of memory CD4, and 0.35% to 0.5% of memory CD8 clonotypes were shared across a few donors. Estimated clonotype richness was generally larger for naive than for memory subsets. Higher generation probabilities were observed for clonotypes shared by all four sorted-subset donors than for non-shared clonotypes. Only blood was sampled, and tissue TCR repertoires likely differ from those in blood. Because the study included only a small number of donors, the genetic and exposure-history diversity represented was limited.

The donors were healthy, HIV-negative adults who had no recently reported acute infections or vaccinations. All donors were Caucasian adults living in Nashville, Tennessee, USA. CD8 memory samples combined magnetically selected CD45RO+ cells with CCR7-negative CD45RA+ effector memory (TemRA) cells. Blood was collected by leukapheresis, and PBMCs were isolated by Ficoll-Histopaque density gradient centrifugation and then cryopreserved in liquid nitrogen vapor phase. Analytical flow cytometry was used to check the purity and quantity of every magnetically sorted T cell population. Genomic DNA was isolated from every sorted fraction and measured by UV absorbance on a Nanodrop 2000c. V lost 4 bases and J lost 4 bases; the stretch between them is 18 bases long. The CDR3 spans 16 residues, from the cysteine through the phenylalanine. CDR3 DNA only is kept here, 48 bases in frame from base 1. CDR1 and CDR2 were assigned from the germline V gene as SNHLY and FYNNEI.

TCR CDR3 regions were amplified from genomic DNA by multiplex PCR using the deep immunoSEQ assay. Extracted genomic DNA from each cell subset was spread evenly across all wells of several immunoSEQ 96-well plates, with each plate serving as a replicate. Each replicate PCR for sorted subsets received roughly 0.2 ug genomic DNA, equal to about 30,000 T cell genomes. The purified libraries were quantified using a Qubit 3.0 fluorometer, sized with a Bioanalyzer 2100, and then quantified again using the KAPA Library Quantification kit. Every immunoSEQ 96-well plate was sequenced on a separate single-read 150-cycle Illumina NextSeq 550 flow cell. The original pipeline was this. The immunoSEQ output contained only junctional sequences without quality scores, so filtering could not match that applied to full-length reads. To assign V/J genes and CDR3, sequences were annotated against IMGT germline references using PyIR, a Python wrapper for IgBLAST v1.9. Reads were removed for weak V/J assignments (E-value above 1e-6), missing CDR3, stop codons, out-of-frame junctions, or ambiguous translated residues. A V3J clonotype was defined by an identical inferred V gene, J gene, and CDR3 amino acid sequence. To compute the percentage overlap between repertoires, the number of shared unique clonotypes was divided by the size of the smaller repertoire. RTK rarefaction, the Chao1 estimator, and Recon v2.1 estimates of unobserved clonotypes were used to assess repertoire richness. Generation probabilities were computed with OLGA for all TCRbeta clonotypes obtained by the gDNA method from several donors. TCRdb retrieved this table from immuneACCESS and kept in-frame rearrangements only. Not all clones are present; in checked studies, unresolved V genes account for under half, and no reason is known for the remainder. Clone size and the V and J calls come from that table; the DNA yielded D and trimming. Present in this sample are roughly 86,000 clones, approximately 70% of which were seen just once. The top ten clones comprise 50% of the sample.

As to this clone: Its antigen is unknown. No per-base quality is available; no much larger clone lies one base away.

The rearrangement combines TRBV2 with TRBJ2-3; 5 matching bases give a weak D call of TRBD1. This receptor was identified in a man aged 30-40 years in good health. The sequencing sample was made of memory CD8+ T cells sorted from blood. According to the study, the label for this sample's cell subset or site signals: CD45RO+ cells pooled with CCR7-negative TemRA cells. The CDR3 loop reads CASSGGLGAISDTQYF. The DNA sequence reads TGTGCCAGCAGTGGTGGGCTAGGGGCCATCTCAGATACGCAGTATTTT.